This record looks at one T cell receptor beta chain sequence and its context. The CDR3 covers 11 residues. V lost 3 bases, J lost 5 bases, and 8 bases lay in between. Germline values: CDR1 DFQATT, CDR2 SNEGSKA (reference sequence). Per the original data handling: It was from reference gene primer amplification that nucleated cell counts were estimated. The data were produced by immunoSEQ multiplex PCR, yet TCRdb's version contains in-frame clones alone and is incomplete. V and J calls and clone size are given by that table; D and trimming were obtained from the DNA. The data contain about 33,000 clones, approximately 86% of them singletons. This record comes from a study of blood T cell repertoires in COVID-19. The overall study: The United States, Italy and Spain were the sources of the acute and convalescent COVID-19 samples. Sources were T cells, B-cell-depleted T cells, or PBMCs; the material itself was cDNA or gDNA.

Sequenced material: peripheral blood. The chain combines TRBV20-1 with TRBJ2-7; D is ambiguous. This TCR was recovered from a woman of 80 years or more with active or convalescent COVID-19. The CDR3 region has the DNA TGCAGTGCTAGTATACGAGACGAGCAGTACTTC. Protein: CSASIRDEQYF.